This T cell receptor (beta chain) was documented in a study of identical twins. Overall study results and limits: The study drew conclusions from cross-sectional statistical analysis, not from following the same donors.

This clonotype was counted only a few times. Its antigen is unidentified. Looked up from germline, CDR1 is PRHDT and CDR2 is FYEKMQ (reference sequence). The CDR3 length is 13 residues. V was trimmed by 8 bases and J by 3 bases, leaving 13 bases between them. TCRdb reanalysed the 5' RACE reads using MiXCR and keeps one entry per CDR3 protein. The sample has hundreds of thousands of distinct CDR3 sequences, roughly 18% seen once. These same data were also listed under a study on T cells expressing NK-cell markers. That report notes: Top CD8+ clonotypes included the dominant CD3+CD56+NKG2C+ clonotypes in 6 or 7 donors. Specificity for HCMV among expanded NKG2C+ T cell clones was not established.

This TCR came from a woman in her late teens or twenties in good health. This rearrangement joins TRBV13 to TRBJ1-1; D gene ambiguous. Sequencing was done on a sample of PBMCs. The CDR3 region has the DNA TGTGCCAGCTTTGGCGAGGGTTACACTGAAGCTTTCTTT. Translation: CASFGEGYTEAFF. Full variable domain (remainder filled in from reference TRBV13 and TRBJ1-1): AAGVIQSPRHLIKEKRETATLKCYPIPRHDTVYWYQQGPGQDPQFLISFYEKMQSDKGSIPDRFSAQQFSDYHSELNMSSLELGDSALYFCASFGEGYTEAFFGQGTRLTVV.